A single T cell receptor beta chain is shown here with its context. This sample stems from a study of CD8 T cells in Susac syndrome. Treatment-naive patients with stable or active relapsing-remitting disease served as multiple sclerosis controls. Purification of the CD8+ and CD4+ T cells relied on negative isolation, and TEMRA cells underwent FACS enrichment. The RNA, about 0.5 to 1 ug, was put through reverse transcription using random hexamers. Coverage of TCR beta CDR3 amplification by immunoSEQ multiplex PCR extended to 54 Vbeta and 13 Jbeta. TCRdb redid the calling of the immunoSEQ multiplex PCR reads with MiXCR, one entry per CDR3 protein. The table shows about 140,000 distinct CDR3 sequences, with 85% to 95% occurring only once. V gave up 6 bases and J gave up 0 bases, with 11 bases separating them. The CDR3 extends over 13 amino acids. Germline V gene lookup returns CDR1 DFQATT and CDR2 SNEGSKA (reference sequence).

The sequence came from a human donor with multiple sclerosis. Source material: CD4+ T cells from PBMCs. This chain uses TRBV20-1 with TRBJ2-5; perhaps TRBD2 as D (6 bases). The CDR3 is CSAEGTYQETQYF. DNA of the CDR3: TGCAGTGCGGAGGGGACCTACCAAGAGACCCAGTACTTC.